The 16 T cell receptor beta chains reported below all come from one sample, sequenced in a study of T cell responses to AZD1222 COVID-19 vaccine. TCRdb's copy holds only in-frame clones and misses some; the assay was immunoSEQ multiplex PCR. This table has 110,000 to 150,000 clones, roughly 91% appearing once. This specimen consisted of peripheral blood, obtained on day 0 of AZD1222 vaccination. The receptors here all came from an adult in good health.

This clone was picked up one time. The J gene is TRBJ1-1, the V gene TRBV18; D might be TRBD1 (6 bases). Germline assignment: CDR1 KGHSH and CDR2 LQKENI. The germline V and J ends were trimmed by 3 bases and 4 bases, with 15 bases remaining between them. The CDR3 length is 15 residues. The DNA for the CDR3 is TGTGCCAGCTCACCGGTATCCGGGGGCGGCACTGAAGCTTTCTTT. Its translation: CASSPVSGGGTEAFF.

The CDR3 loop reads CASSDTDGQPQHF. DNA of the CDR3: TGTGCCAGCAGCGATACGGACGGTCAGCCCCAGCATTTT. This chain joins TRBV7-9 and TRBJ1-5; D ambiguous. V gave up 5 bases and J gave up 6 bases, with 11 bases separating them. Germline V gene data show CDR1 as SEHNR and CDR2 as FQNEAQ (reference sequence). The CDR3 totals 13 residues.

The gene calls are TRBV2 and TRBJ1-5; D might be TRBD1 (5 bases). V gave up 8 bases and J gave up 1 base, with 9 bases separating them. CDR1 is SNHLY and CDR2 is FYNNEI in the germline V gene. This CDR3 has 13 residues. In DNA, the CDR3 is TGTGCCAGCTCGGGGGAGAGCAATCAGCCCCAGCATTTT. This sequence encodes CASSGESNQPQHF. Full variable domain (missing parts from reference TRBV2 and TRBJ1-5): EPEVTQTPSHQVTQMGQEVILRCVPISNHLYFYWYRQILGQKVEFLVSFYNNEISEKSEIFDDQFSVERPDGSNFTLKIRSTKLEDSAMYFCASSGESNQPQHFGDGTRLSIL.

This chain links TRBV5-1 with TRBJ2-3; 7 bases fit TRBD1. There are 13 residues in the CDR3. With 3 bases clipped from V and 6 bases from J, the junction kept 4 bases outside the gene matches. CDR1 is SGHRS, CDR2 YFSETQ, per germline. CDR3 loop: CASSSGTVDTQYF. The DNA of the CDR3 is TGCGCCAGCAGCTCGGGGACAGTGGATACGCAGTATTTT.

The V call is TRBV11-3, the J call TRBJ2-5; D is perhaps TRBD1 (7 bases). The CDR3 sequence is 14 residues long. CDR1 and CDR2 from the germline V gene are SGHNT and YENEEA. V was shortened by 8 bases and J by 2 bases, with 15 bases between the two germline ends. CDR3 sequence: CASCDQGGQETQYF. CDR3 coding DNA: TGTGCCAGCTGCGATCAGGGGGGTCAAGAGACCCAGTACTTC.

The chain couples TRBV12-3 or TRBV12-4 to TRBJ1-2; D remains unclear. V dropped 1 base and J dropped 7 bases, with 10 bases sitting between them. This CDR3 has 13 amino acids. The CDR3 sequence: CASSLGGGGGYTF. CDR3 coding DNA: TGTGCCAGCAGTTTAGGCGGTGGCGGTGGCTACACCTTC.

For the CDR3, the DNA is TGTGCCAGCAGCTTTATTTTATCCTACGAGCAGTACTTC. Its translation is CASSFILSYEQYF. This sequence joins TRBV7-2 and TRBJ2-7; D uncertain. Trimming removed 3 bases from V and 1 base from J, with 7 bases in between. CDR1 and CDR2 (germline): SGHTA, FQGNSA. CDR3 length: 13 residues.

The chain recombines TRBV7-2 with TRBJ1-4; TRBD1 matches at 9 bases. Germline V CDR1 and CDR2: SGHTA, FQGNSA. The CDR3 length is 16 residues. V lost 1 base and J lost 7; bases outside the gene matches: 7. CDR3 DNA: TGTGCCAGCAGCTTAGGCTCTGGGACAGGGACTGAAAAACTGTTTTTT. As protein: CASSLGSGTGTEKLFF.

The rearrangement links TRBV19 to TRBJ1-6; the match to TRBD1 covers 8 bases. Germline CDR1 is LNHDA and CDR2 is SQIVND (reference sequence). CDR3 length: 14 residues. V shed 10 bases, J shed 7 bases, and the junction held 9 bases outside the gene matches. CDR3 coding DNA: TGTGCCACAACAAGGCAGGGGGCGAATTCACCCCTCCACTTT. Its translation is CATTRQGANSPLHF.

V is TRBV10-3 and J is TRBJ1-1; D possibly corresponds to TRBD1 (5 bases). Trimming stripped 6 bases from V and 4 bases from J, with 12 bases between. The germline V gene has CDR1 ENHRY and CDR2 SYGVKD. The CDR3 contains 13 residues. In nucleotides, the CDR3 is TGTGCCATCAGGGTCGGGGGGACCACTGAAGCTTTCTTT. Residues: CAIRVGGTTEAFF.

The gene calls are TRBV29-1 and TRBJ1-1; TRBD1 might be the D (6 bases). CDR1 and CDR2 (germline): SQVTM, ANQGSEA. There are 12 residues in the CDR3. V gave up 4 bases and J gave up 9 bases, with 15 bases separating them. The CDR3 reads CSVASGVSQAFF. CDR3 nucleotide sequence: TGCAGCGTTGCCTCAGGGGTTTCCCAAGCTTTCTTT.

This clone was seen only a few times. The chain recombines TRBV5-1 with TRBJ1-6, with 8 bases lining up with TRBD1. Trimming removed 3 bases from V and 7 bases from J; junction bases left unmatched: 3. CDR1 is SGHRS, CDR2 YFSETQ, per germline. The CDR3 spans 14 residues. CDR3 nucleotides: TGCGCCAGCAGCTCAACAGGGGGAAATTCACCCCTCCACTTT. Translated, it gives CASSSTGGNSPLHF.

The chain joins TRBV11-3 to TRBJ1-1; D gene uncertain. V dropped 6 bases and J dropped 4 bases, with 12 bases sitting between them. From germline, CDR1 is SGHNT and CDR2 YENEEA. The CDR3 loop spans 13 amino acids. The CDR3 bases are TGTGCCAGCAGGGATTTTAGGGTCACTGAAGCTTTCTTT. Its protein product is CASRDFRVTEAFF. Together with reference TRBV11-3 and TRBJ1-1, the CDR3 gives the full variable domain: EAGVVQSPRYKIIEKKQPVAFWCNPISGHNTLYWYLQNLGQGPELLIRYENEEAVDDSQLPKDRFSAERLKGVDSTLKIQPAELGDSAVYLCASRDFRVTEAFFGQGTRLTVV.

The V gene is TRBV20-1, the J gene TRBJ2-1, with D unresolved. Germline-derived CDR1 and CDR2 are DFQATT and SNEGSKA (reference sequence). The germline V and J ends were trimmed by 3 bases and 8 bases, with 11 bases remaining between them. This CDR3 has 12 amino acids. CDR3 protein: CSASKDSDEQFF. DNA of the CDR3: TGCAGTGCTAGTAAGGATTCGGATGAGCAGTTCTTC.

In nucleotides, the CDR3 is TGTGCCAGCAGTTACTCGGACGTCAGGAGCTCCTACGAGCAGTACTTC. Translation gives CASSYSDVRSSYEQYF. The chain recombines TRBV6-2 or TRBV6-3 with TRBJ2-7; no clear D. The CDR3 consists of 16 residues. The germline CDR1 and CDR2 sequences are MNHEY and SVGEGT. Between the trimmed V and J ends, which lost 0 bases and 0 bases, there was a span of 12 bases.

The chain uses TRBV5-1 and TRBJ1-3; TRBD1 might be the D (6 bases). Between the trimmed V and J ends, which lost 3 bases and 0 bases, there was a span of 10 bases. The germline V gene encodes CDR1 SGHRS and CDR2 YFSETQ. This CDR3 contains 15 residues. The CDR3 DNA reads as TGCGCCAGCAGCTCCACAGGGAGCTCTGGAAACACCATATATTTT. Translating gives CASSSTGSSGNTIYF.